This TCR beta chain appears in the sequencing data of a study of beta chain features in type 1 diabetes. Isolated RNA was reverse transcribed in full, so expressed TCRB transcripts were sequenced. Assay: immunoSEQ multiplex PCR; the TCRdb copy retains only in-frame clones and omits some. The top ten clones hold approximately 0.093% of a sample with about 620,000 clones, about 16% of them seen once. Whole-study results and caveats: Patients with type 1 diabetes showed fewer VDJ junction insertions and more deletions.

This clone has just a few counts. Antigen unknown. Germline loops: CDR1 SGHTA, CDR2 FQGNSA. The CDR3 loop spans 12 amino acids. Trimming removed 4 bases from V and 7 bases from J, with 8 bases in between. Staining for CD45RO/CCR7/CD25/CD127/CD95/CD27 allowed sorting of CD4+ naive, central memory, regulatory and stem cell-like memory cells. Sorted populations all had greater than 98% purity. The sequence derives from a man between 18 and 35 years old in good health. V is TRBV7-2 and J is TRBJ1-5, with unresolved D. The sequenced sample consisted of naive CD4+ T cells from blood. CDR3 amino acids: CASSSDIQPQHF. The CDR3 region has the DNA TGTGCCAGCAGCTCGGATATCCAGCCCCAGCATTTT. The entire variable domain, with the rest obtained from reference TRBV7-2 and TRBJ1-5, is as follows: GAGVSQSPSNKVTEKGKDVELRCDPISGHTALYWYRQSLGQGLEFLIYFQGNSAPDKSGLPSDRFSAERTGGSVSTLTIQRTQQEDSAVYLCASSSDIQPQHFGDGTRLSIL.